The text below deals with one T cell receptor (beta chain). Its binding antigen is unknown. At one end, the junction sequence differs from germline, possibly due to a read error. Via the germline V gene, CDR1 is SGHTS and CDR2 YDEGEE. The CDR3 has 13 amino acids, counting the end cysteine and phenylalanine. Of the read, only the CDR3 DNA is kept; its 39 bases are in frame from base 1. This sample is drawn from a study of blood T cell repertoires in COVID-19 (dated by TCRdb to 2020 to 2021). Study-wide context: Collaborator samples came from the United States, Italy and Spain and covered acute and convalescent phases of COVID-19. The dataset comprised deeply sampled blood TCRbeta repertoires from subjects exposed to, actively infected with, or recovered from COVID-19. The material from the prospective study consisted of cDNA or gDNA derived from T cells, B-cell-depleted T cells, or PBMCs. The repertoires were released in a freely available public database intended as a resource for research on the immune response to SARS-CoV-2. Where HLA class I and class II types were available, the types were taken from metadata supplied by the sample provider, not from assay-based typing. A de-identified subject ID, COVID-19 status, age in years and sex were almost always included in the sample metadata. Samples came from the ongoing ImmuneRACE study (first 160 participants) plus 1,254 subjects from 6 global collaborators. The research as a whole found: The quantity of clinical and demographic metadata differed by source and by participant and was supplied without curation.

Each collaborating institution followed its own protocols to collect whole blood in K2EDTA tubes. For TCRbeta analysis, collaborators shipped samples in one of three forms: frozen whole blood, isolated PBMCs, or DNA extracted from either of those sample types. TCRbeta CDR3 regions were amplified from genomic DNA by means of the immunoSEQ Assay, a bias-controlled multiplex PCR. As for the original processing: Nucleated cell counts per sample were estimated from amplification of reference gene primers within the assay. To quantify the absolute abundance of each unique TCRbeta CDR3 rearrangement, sequence reads were collapsed and filtered. For each sample, productive Simpson clonality was calculated as the square root of Simpson's diversity index across productive rearrangements. TCRdb carries this immuneACCESS record with in-frame sequences only. Its versions omit some clonotypes, under half of them owing to an unresolved V gene in the studies checked, with the rest unexplained. V, J and clone size were drawn from that table, and D and trimming were deduced from the DNA. This sample comprises about 120,000 clones, approximately 90% of them detected only once. The ten top clones hold less than 2% of the sample.

Sequenced: peripheral blood. The sequence derives from a human donor with active COVID-19. The donor label of this sample is uncertain. The chain was built from TRBV5-8 and TRBJ2-4; TRBD1 is a possible D gene, resting on 6 matching bases. In nucleotide form, the sequence is TGTGCCAGCAGCTTGGGCCGGGACAAGGCACGTAGGTTC. This is translated as CASSLGRDKARRF.